Given below is one T cell receptor (beta chain) in context. Its cognate antigen is unknown. These data originate in a study of cytomegalovirus exposure and HLA in healthy donors. Study results and limitations: Using the classifier, cytomegalovirus status was reportedly diagnosed with high specificity and sensitivity. There were 150 to 200 TCR beta chains listed as cytomegalovirus-associated.

Only in-frame clones appear in the TCRdb table, and some are missing; sequencing was by immunoSEQ multiplex PCR. The data show 120,000 to 150,000 clones, about nine tenths seen once. The CDR3 loop spans 15 amino acids. Germline values: CDR1 SGHRS, CDR2 YFSETQ. The trim removed 2 bases at V and 4 bases at J, leaving 7 bases unmatched. This TCR derives from a man between 18 and 29 years old in good health and CMV-seronegative. The chain uses TRBV5-1 and TRBJ2-3; 7 bases are shared with TRBD2. The sequenced sample was PBMCs. In DNA form, the CDR3 reads TGCGCCAGCAGCTTCTGGGGCGGGAGCCCAGATACGCAGTATTTT. It codes for CASSFWGGSPDTQYF.